This record looks at one T cell receptor (beta chain) sequence and its context. Antigen: not known. These data originate in a study of T cell responses to AZD1222 COVID-19 vaccine. Study-wide points: There were repertoire samples only from the period after the peak T cell response.

This CDR3 region has 13 residues. Germline CDR1 and CDR2: SNHLY and FYNNEI. The V and J ends lost 7 bases and 4 bases, in that order; junction bases with no gene match: 4. Data came from immunoSEQ multiplex PCR; TCRdb stores just in-frame clones and leaves some out. This table has some 50,000 clones, around 90% appearing once. This receptor was taken from an adult who received the AZD1222 COVID-19 vaccine. The sequencing used peripheral blood, collected 28 days after the second AZD1222 dose. The chain recombines TRBV2 with TRBJ2-7; the match to TRBD2 covers 10 bases. The CDR3 DNA follows: TGTGCCAGCACAGGACTAGCGGAATACGAGCAGTACTTC. Amino acid sequence: CASTGLAEYEQYF.